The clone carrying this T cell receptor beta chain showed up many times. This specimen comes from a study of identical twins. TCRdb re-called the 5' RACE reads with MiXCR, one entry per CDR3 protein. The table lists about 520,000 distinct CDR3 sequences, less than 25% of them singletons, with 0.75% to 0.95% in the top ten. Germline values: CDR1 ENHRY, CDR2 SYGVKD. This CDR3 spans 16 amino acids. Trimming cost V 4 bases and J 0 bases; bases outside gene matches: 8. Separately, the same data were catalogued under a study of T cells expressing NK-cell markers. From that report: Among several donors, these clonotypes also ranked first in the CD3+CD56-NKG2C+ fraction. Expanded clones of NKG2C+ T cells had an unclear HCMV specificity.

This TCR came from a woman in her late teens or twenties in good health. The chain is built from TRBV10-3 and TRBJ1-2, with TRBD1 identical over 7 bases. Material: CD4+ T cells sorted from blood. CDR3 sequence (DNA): TGTGCCATCAGTGCCCAAACCGGGACAGCTAACTATGGCTACACCTTC. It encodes CAISAQTGTANYGYTF.